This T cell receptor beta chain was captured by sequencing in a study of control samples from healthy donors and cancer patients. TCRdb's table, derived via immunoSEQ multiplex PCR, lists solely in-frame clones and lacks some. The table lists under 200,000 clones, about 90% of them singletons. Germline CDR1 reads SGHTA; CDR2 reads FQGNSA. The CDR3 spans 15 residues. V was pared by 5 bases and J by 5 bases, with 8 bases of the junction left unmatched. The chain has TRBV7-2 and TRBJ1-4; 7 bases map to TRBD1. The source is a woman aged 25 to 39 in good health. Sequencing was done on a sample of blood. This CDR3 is CASSPMTGLNEKLFF. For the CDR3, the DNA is TGTGCCAGCAGCCCGATGACAGGGCTGAATGAAAAACTGTTTTTT.